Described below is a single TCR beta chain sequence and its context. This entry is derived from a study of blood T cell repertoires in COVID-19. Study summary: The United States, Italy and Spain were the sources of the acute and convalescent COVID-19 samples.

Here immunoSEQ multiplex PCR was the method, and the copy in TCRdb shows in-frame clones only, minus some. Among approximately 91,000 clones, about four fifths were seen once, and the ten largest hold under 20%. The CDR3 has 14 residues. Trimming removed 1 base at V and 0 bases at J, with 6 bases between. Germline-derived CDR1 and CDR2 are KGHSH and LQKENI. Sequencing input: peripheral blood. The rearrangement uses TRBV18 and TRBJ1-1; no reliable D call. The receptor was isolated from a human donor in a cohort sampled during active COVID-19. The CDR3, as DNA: TGTGCCAGCTCACCACTGTCCATGAACACTGAAGCTTTCTTT. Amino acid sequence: CASSPLSMNTEAFF.